The 2 T cell receptor beta chains reported below all come from one sample, sequenced in a study of T cells in Graves' hyperthyroidism and ophthalmopathy. Amplification of TCR beta CDR3 regions was performed using RNA transcripts as template. Researchers ran a first-round RT-PCR on the TCR CDR3 using the HTBI primer set. From the multiplex PCR reads, TCRdb called clonotypes with MiXCR, one entry per CDR3 protein. The sample contains roughly 510,000 distinct CDR3 sequences, under 25% of which appear only once. The sample comprised blood. Receptors were obtained from a man between 18 and 29 years old with Graves' hyperthyroidism.

There are many counts of this clonotype. The chain employs TRBV12-3 or TRBV12-4 and TRBJ1-1; D is undetermined. The V and J ends lost 5 bases and 4 bases respectively, with 8 bases between them. This CDR3 has 12 amino acids. The CDR3 DNA reads TGTGCCAGCAGTGAGGGTTTCACTGAAGCTTTCTTT. It translates to CASSEGFTEAFF.

This clonotype has more than one count but fewer than ten. This rearrangement joins TRBV10-2 to TRBJ2-7; D ambiguous. Germline V lookup: CDR1 WSHSY, CDR2 SAAADI. Trimming removed 2 bases from V and 0 bases from J, with 8 bases in between. The CDR3 runs to 14 residues. The CDR3 DNA follows: TGCGCCAGCAGTGAGCCAAGGAGCTCCTACGAGCAGTACTTC. Translated, it gives CASSEPRSSYEQYF.